Below are 21 T cell receptor beta chains sequenced from a single sample in a study of CD8 T cells in ankylosing spondylitis. TCRdb re-derived calls from the 5' RACE reads in MiXCR, one entry per CDR3 protein. Of about 350,000 distinct CDR3 sequences in the sample, roughly 20% were seen once. The sequencing input was blood, either unsorted or a sorted T cell fraction (not recorded which). The receptors shown here come from a male donor with ankylosing spondylitis or in good health (not recorded which).

Worth noting for this clonotype: At one end, the junction sequence differs from germline, possibly due to a read error. The V gene is TRBV20-1, the J gene TRBJ2-5, with TRBD2 matching over 12 bases. CDR1 is DFQATT and CDR2 is SNEGSKA in the germline V gene (reference sequence). The CDR3 has 18 amino acids. The CDR3 loop reads CCARDRTSGVRVEETQYF. CDR3 DNA: TGCTGTGCTAGAGATAGGACTAGCGGGGTTAGGGTAGAAGAGACCCAGTACTTC.

This clonotype came up a few times. The genes are TRBV7-9 and TRBJ1-1, with 7 bases that match TRBD1. Germline CDR1 and CDR2: SEHNR and FQNEAQ (reference sequence). V was clipped by 5 bases and J by 5 bases; unmatched bases: 8. The CDR3 sequence is 14 residues long. CDR3 in amino acids: CASSPRQGGTEAFF. CDR3 nucleotides: TGTGCCAGCAGCCCTCGACAGGGAGGAACTGAAGCTTTCTTT.

The chain uses TRBV7-9 and TRBJ2-1; TRBD2 aligns across 11 bases. V shed 5 bases and J 5 bases; nucleotides not matched to a gene: 8. This CDR3 spans 16 amino acids. Germline V gene sequence: CDR1 SEHNR, CDR2 FQNEAQ (reference sequence). CDR3 coding DNA: TGTGCCAGCAGCCCCCAGACTAGCGGGGAGCACAATGAGCAGTTCTTC. Residues: CASSPQTSGEHNEQFF.

This clonotype was observed a few times. The V call is TRBV12-3 or TRBV12-4, the J call TRBJ2-1, with 11 bases aligning to TRBD2. The CDR3 is 16 residues long. J was trimmed by 2 bases and V by 5 bases; bases with no gene match: 5. CDR3 nucleotide sequence: TGTGCCAGCAGTCCGACACTAGCGGGGGCCTACAATGAGCAGTTCTTC. Protein sequence: CASSPTLAGAYNEQFF.

The rearrangement links TRBV24-1 to TRBJ2-5; 8 positions agree with TRBD2. V gave up 7 bases and J gave up 5 bases; unmatched junction bases: 5. From germline, CDR1 is KGHDR and CDR2 SFDVKD. The CDR3 sequence is 13 residues long. The CDR3 DNA sequence: TGTGCCACCAGGGGAGCGGGGGTTGAGACCCAGTACTTC. This encodes CATRGAGVETQYF.

This rearrangement joins TRBV11-2 to TRBJ2-3; D gene unclear. From germline, CDR1 is SGHAT and CDR2 FQNNGV. The CDR3 extends over 13 amino acids. V was clipped by 0 bases and J by 1 base, with 2 bases between them. DNA of the CDR3: TGTGCCAGCAGCTTAGACCGCACAGATACGCAGTATTTT. Amino acid sequence: CASSLDRTDTQYF.

The chain employs TRBV7-9 and TRBJ2-5; D could derive from TRBD1 or TRBD2 (5 bases each). The CDR3 loop spans 14 amino acids. Germline V CDR1 and CDR2: SEHNR, FQNEAQ (reference sequence). V lost 1 base and J 5 bases, leaving 11 bases between the germline ends. CDR3 sequence reads: CASSLVGTGETQYF. CDR3 sequence (DNA): TGTGCCAGCAGCTTAGTAGGGACGGGGGAGACCCAGTACTTC.

This clonotype was observed a few times. The chain links TRBV6-1 to TRBJ2-3; perhaps TRBD2 as D (7 bases). Germline CDR1 and CDR2: MNHNS and SASEGT. The V end lost 2 bases, the J end lost 4 bases, and 10 bases lay between the germline ends. The CDR3 covers 14 residues. CDR3 sequence (DNA): TGTGCCAGCAGTGAATTCGGGGGGCCAGATACGCAGTATTTT. Translation gives CASSEFGGPDTQYF.

The chain is built from TRBV30 and TRBJ2-2, with D maybe TRBD2 (5 bases). The V and J ends lost 3 bases and 1 base respectively, with 12 bases between them. The V gene's germline CDR1 is GTSNPN and CDR2 SVGIG (reference sequence). CDR3 length: 15 amino acids. The DNA of the CDR3 is TGTGCCTGGAGAGATAAAGGAGGGAACACCGGGGAGCTGTTTTTT. Its protein product is CAWRDKGGNTGELFF.

The J gene is TRBJ1-4, the V gene TRBV12-3 or TRBV12-4; perhaps TRBD1 as D (5 bases). This CDR3 is 15 amino acids long. V gave up 6 bases and J gave up 6 bases, with 17 bases separating them. The CDR3 loop reads CASSPPGVGDEKLFF. CDR3 DNA sequence: TGTGCCAGCAGCCCCCCGGGGGTAGGTGATGAAAAACTGTTTTTT.

The chain has TRBV3-1 and TRBJ2-7; TRBD1 is a possible D gene (5 bases). This CDR3 has 15 residues. Trimming shortened V by 1 base and J by 0 bases, and 10 bases separated the two germline ends. The germline CDR1 and CDR2 sequences are LGHDT and YNNKEL (reference sequence). CDR3 bases: TGTGCCAGCAGCCAAGGGACATCGAGCTCCTACGAGCAGTACTTC. It is translated as CASSQGTSSSYEQYF.

This clonotype occurred a few times. The rearrangement links TRBV29-1 to TRBJ1-1, with D hard to call. The CDR3 is 9 residues long. The germline gives CDR1 SQVTM, CDR2 ANQGSEA. Trimming removed 5 bases at V and 11 bases at J, with 9 bases between. The CDR3 is CSVPIPAFF. The CDR3 DNA follows: TGCAGCGTTCCTATTCCTGCTTTCTTT.

Only a few counts were recorded for this clonotype. The chain recombines TRBV30 with TRBJ2-7; D remains ambiguous. Trimming cost V 2 bases and J 0 bases, with 5 bases left between them. Germline-derived CDR1 and CDR2 are GTSNPN and SVGIG (reference sequence). CDR3 length equals 12 residues. This chain's CDR3 is CAWSRDSYEQYF. The CDR3 bases are TGTGCCTGGAGTCGTGACTCCTACGAGCAGTACTTC.

The chain employs TRBV20-1 and TRBJ2-3, with TRBD2 matching over 7 bases. The CDR3 covers 18 residues. V lost 3 bases and J lost 4; bases outside the gene matches: 19. Germline CDR1 is DFQATT and CDR2 is SNEGSKA (reference sequence). CDR3 bases: TGCAGTGCTAGTCCGTTGTGGCGGGGGACCGACGTGGCAGATACGCAGTATTTT. Translating it yields CSASPLWRGTDVADTQYF.

This clonotype has more than one count but fewer than ten. The chain links TRBV9 to TRBJ2-5, with unresolved D. The V gene's germline CDR1 is SGDLS and CDR2 YYNGEE. The CDR3 loop spans 13 amino acids. Trimming took 1 base from V and 1 from J, leaving 5 bases between them. The CDR3 nucleotides are TGTGCCAGCAGCGTATTAGGCCAAGAGACCCAGTACTTC. It yields the protein CASSVLGQETQYF.

The J gene is TRBJ1-2, the V gene TRBV6-5; D is possibly TRBD1 (5 bases). The CDR3 contains 12 residues. The V end lost 8 bases, the J end lost 1 base, and 8 bases lay between the germline ends. CDR1 MNHEY and CDR2 SVGAGI come from the germline V gene. DNA of the CDR3: TGTGCCAGCTGGGGGAATAACTATGGCTACACCTTC. Its protein product is CASWGNNYGYTF.

This chain uses TRBV4-1 with TRBJ2-7; perhaps D is TRBD1 or TRBD2 (5 bases each). The V end lost 0 bases, the J end lost 3 bases, and 9 bases lay between the germline ends. Germline-derived CDR1 and CDR2 are MGHRA and YSYEKL. The CDR3 has 14 residues. This CDR3 reads CASSQEGVGYEQYF. DNA for the CDR3: TGCGCCAGCAGCCAAGAGGGGGTGGGCTACGAGCAGTACTTC.

The J gene is TRBJ1-5, the V gene TRBV27, with D hard to call. Trimming cost V 4 bases and J 0 bases, with 7 bases left between them. Germline CDR1 reads MNHEY; CDR2 reads SMNVEV (reference sequence). The CDR3 is 14 residues long. CDR3 nucleotides: TGTGCCAGCAGTTCCTCGGATAGCAATCAGCCCCAGCATTTT. It yields the protein CASSSSDSNQPQHF.

The chain links TRBV2 to TRBJ2-2, with 13 bases lining up with TRBD2. Unmatched junction bases numbered 6, after V lost 5 bases and J lost 3 bases. CDR1 and CDR2 (germline): SNHLY, FYNNEI. The CDR3 is 17 residues long. Written as DNA, the CDR3 is TGTGCCAGCAGTCCCTTAGGGACTAGCGGGGACACCGGGGAGCTGTTTTTT. Translated, it gives CASSPLGTSGDTGELFF.

This clonotype was seen a handful of times. The chain is built from TRBV10-3 and TRBJ2-3; no clear D. From germline, CDR1 is ENHRY and CDR2 SYGVKD. This CDR3 region has 13 residues. V was pared by 3 bases and J by 0 bases, with 4 bases between. CDR3 region: CAISDPSTDTQYF. CDR3 DNA sequence: TGTGCCATCAGTGATCCTAGCACAGATACGCAGTATTTT.

This clonotype was recorded many times. This chain connects TRBV20-1 to TRBJ2-1; the match to TRBD2 covers 12 bases. Looked up from germline, CDR1 is DFQATT and CDR2 is SNEGSKA (reference sequence). The length of the CDR3 is 15 residues. The J segment lost 6 bases and the V segment lost 3 bases, leaving 6 bases of the junction unmatched. CDR3 bases: TGCAGTGCTAGGAGACTAGCGGGGGACCTCAATGAGCAGTTCTTC. As protein: CSARRLAGDLNEQFF.